This TCR beta chain was documented in a study of T cells in Graves' hyperthyroidism and ophthalmopathy (dated by TCRdb to the late 2010s). At the level of the whole study: Peripheral blood samples were taken at initial diagnosis, before any treatment was given. A discovery cohort of roughly 100 patients, approximately 45 with Graves' ophthalmopathy and roughly 59 with stable Graves' hyperthyroidism, was used to find distinguishing TCR V-J signatures. Whether ophthalmopathy could be predicted prospectively was tested in an independent validation cohort made up of under 20 hyperthyroidism patients plus 17 patients who later progressed to ophthalmopathy. The 95 to 100 discovery patients were divided at random into training and test sets in a 7:3 ratio. Thyroid tissue and blood T-cell repertoires from about 6 Graves' hyperthyroidism patients were also compared in the study. Once sampling was done, hyperthyroidism patients were given methimazole at a starting dose of 30 mg daily, whereas ophthalmopathy patients were given high-dose intravenous methylprednisolone. The paper reports TCR Vbeta CDR3 sequencing of roughly 140 peripheral blood samples: over 40 ophthalmopathy, under 80 hyperthyroidism and around 17 progressor patients. Overall study outcomes, separate from this receptor: Most expanded thyroid clonotypes (frequency above 0.001) were also found in blood, which suggests that blood repertoires may mirror thyroid immune responses. A model built on a 13 V-J signature distinguished ophthalmopathy from stable hyperthyroidism, reaching around 88% sensitivity and under 84% specificity in cross-validation and 80%/75% in testing. No statistical method was used to fix the sample size in advance, and group allocation was not hidden from the investigators. In validation, the model predicted progression to ophthalmopathy a median of approximately 6.6 months before onset, with roughly 70% sensitivity and roughly 73% specificity.

This clonotype was found a few times. No antigen is known for it. No qualities accompany the bases; no much larger clone lies one base away. TCR beta CDR3 regions were amplified from RNA transcripts. The TCR CDR3 was subjected to a first round of RT-PCR using the HTBI primer set and the Qiagen OneStep RT-PCR kit. Libraries were constructed in a second round of multiplex PCR, after which size selection and purification were carried out. Paired-end sequencing of the libraries was performed with 100 bp reads on an Illumina HiSeq2000. On the study's bioinformatics: Raw data were processed with SOAPnuke, discarding reads with adapters, uncalled bases, mean Phred below 15, or no exact constant-primer or identifier match. COPE v1.2.5 was used to merge the high-quality paired reads, and each unique nucleotide sequence was defined as a clonotype. MiTCR v1.1 was used to align clonotypes to the IMGT TRBV, TRBD and TRBJ reference segments. The analysis was restricted to V-J combinations with a frequency above 0.0001, which together covered 99% to 99.2% of the repertoires. A TCS score was defined as the ratio between F50 (clonal expansion) and ExV (chaos), using BLOSUM62-based TCRdist between CDR3 peptides within each V-J. Welch's t-statistics and random forest reduced roughly 540 V-J features to 13, which were used in a naive Bayes classifier (R e1071). Starting from the raw public reads, TCRdb applied fastp trimming at Q25, assembled clones with MiXCR and retained in-frame beta chains. Identical CDR3 protein sequences are pooled into one entry, listed with their most common genes and DNA. TCRdb, not the original authors, processed these V and J calls. The sample has approximately 370,000 distinct CDR3 sequences on record, about 16% of them singletons. About 30% of the sample rests with the top ten.

Stable Graves' hyperthyroidism was defined as no progression to ophthalmopathy during 18 months of follow-up. Hyperthyroidism patients were newly diagnosed, with disease duration under 2 months, and aged 18 to 65 years. Any patient with an uncontrolled infection, another autoimmune disease, pregnancy or lactation was excluded. Diagnoses relied on clinical symptoms, serum thyroxine and TRAb, thyroid ultrasound and orbital computed tomography. PBMCs were separated from roughly 10 ml of fresh peripheral blood using Ficoll-Paque density gradient centrifugation. Total RNA was extracted with Trizol reagent, and quality was checked on an Agilent 2100 Bioanalyzer. The sequenced sample was blood. The receptor's source is a woman aged 30 to 39 with Graves' hyperthyroidism.

The CDR3 protein sequence reads: CSAIRTSGSVDEQFF. The DNA reads TGCAGTGCTATTAGGACTAGCGGGAGTGTTGATGAGCAGTTCTTC. The chain is made from TRBV20-1 and TRBJ2-1; a stretch of 13 junction bases matches TRBD2. Counted from cysteine to phenylalanine, this CDR3 has 15 amino acids. The DNA shown is the 45-base CDR3, in frame from base 1. From a lookup of the germline V gene (reference sequence), CDR1 and CDR2 are DFQATT and SNEGSKA. Trimming takes 4 bases off V and 8 bases off J; junction bases not matched to a gene: 8.